One sample yielded the 3 T cell receptor beta chains listed below, sequenced in a study of STAT3 mutations in large granular lymphocyte leukemia. Study results and caveats: In T-cell large granular lymphocyte leukemia, about half of patients showed multiple immunodominant subclonotypes.

The repertoire was sequenced with immunoSEQ multiplex PCR; TCRdb's copy has only in-frame clones and lacks some. Of 30,000 to 45,000 clones in the sample, approximately 91% were seen once. Their recognized antigens are unknown. Sequenced input: PBMCs. These receptor sequences come from a human donor with T large granular lymphocyte leukemia. Some clones in this sample may be carry-over from other donors' samples.

The CDR3 region is CASSQEGWGSSTDTQYF. CDR3 DNA: TGCGCCAGCAGCCAAGAGGGGTGGGGGTCTAGCACAGATACGCAGTATTTT. The chain recombines TRBV4-1 with TRBJ2-3; D may be TRBD1 or TRBD2 (5 bases each). The CDR3 totals 17 residues. Germline values: CDR1 MGHRA, CDR2 YSYEKL. Trimming took 0 bases from V and 0 from J, leaving 13 bases between them.

The genes are TRBV7-9 and TRBJ2-3; D ambiguous. Germline assignment: CDR1 SEHNR and CDR2 FQNEAQ (reference sequence). CDR3 length: 13 amino acids. V was shortened by 3 bases and J by 0 bases, with 4 bases between the two germline ends. The CDR3 DNA follows: TGTGCCAGCAGCTTTCCCAGCACAGATACGCAGTATTTT. It translates to CASSFPSTDTQYF.

The genes are TRBV18 and TRBJ2-1; weak D call: TRBD2 (7 bases). The V gene lost 2 bases and the J gene lost 1 base, with 18 bases spanning the gap. Germline CDR1 reads KGHSH; CDR2 reads LQKENI. The CDR3 has 18 residues. Written as DNA, the CDR3 is TGTGCCAGCTCACCAGGAGGAGGGGGGGGAAGGTCCTACAATGAGCAGTTCTTC. It codes for CASSPGGGGGRSYNEQFF.